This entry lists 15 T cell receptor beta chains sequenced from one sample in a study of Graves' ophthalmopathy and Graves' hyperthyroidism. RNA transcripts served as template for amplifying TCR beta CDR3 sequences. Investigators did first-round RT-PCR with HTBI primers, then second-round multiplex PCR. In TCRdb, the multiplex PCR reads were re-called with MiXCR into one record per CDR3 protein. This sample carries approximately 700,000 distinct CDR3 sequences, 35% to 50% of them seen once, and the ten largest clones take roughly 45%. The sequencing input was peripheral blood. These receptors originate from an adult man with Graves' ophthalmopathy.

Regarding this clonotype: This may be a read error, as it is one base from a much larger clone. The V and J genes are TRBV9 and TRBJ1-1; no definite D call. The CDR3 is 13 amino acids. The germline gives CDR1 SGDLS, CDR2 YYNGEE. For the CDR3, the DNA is TGTGCCAGCAGCGTAGATGAGACGGGCGTGGCTCTCTTT. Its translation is CASSVDETGVALF.

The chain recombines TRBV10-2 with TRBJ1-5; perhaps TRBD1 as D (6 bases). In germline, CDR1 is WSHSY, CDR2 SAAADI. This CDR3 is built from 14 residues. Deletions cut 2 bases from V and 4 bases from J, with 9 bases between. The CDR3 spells CASSETGYNQPQHF. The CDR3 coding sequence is TGCGCCAGCAGTGAGACAGGGTATAATCAGCCCCAGCATTTT.

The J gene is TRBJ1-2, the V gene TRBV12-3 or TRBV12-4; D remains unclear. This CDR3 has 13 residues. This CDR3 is CASGPGEENGYTF. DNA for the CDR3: TGTGCTAGTGGCCCCGGGGAGGAAAATGGCTACACCTTC.

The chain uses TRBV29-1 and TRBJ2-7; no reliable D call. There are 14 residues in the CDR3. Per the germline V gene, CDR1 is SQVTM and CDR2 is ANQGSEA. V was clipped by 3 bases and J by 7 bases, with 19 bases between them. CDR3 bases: TGCAGCGTTGAGGATCCTGGGGTGGCGAGTGAGCAGTACTTC. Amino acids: CSVEDPGVASEQYF.

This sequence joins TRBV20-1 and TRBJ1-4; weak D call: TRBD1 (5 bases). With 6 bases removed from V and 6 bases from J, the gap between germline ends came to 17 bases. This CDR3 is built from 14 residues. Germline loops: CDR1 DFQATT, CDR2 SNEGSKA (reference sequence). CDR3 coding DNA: TGCAGTGCCCTGGGACCGGGAAACGATGAAAAACTGTTTTTT. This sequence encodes CSALGPGNDEKLFF.

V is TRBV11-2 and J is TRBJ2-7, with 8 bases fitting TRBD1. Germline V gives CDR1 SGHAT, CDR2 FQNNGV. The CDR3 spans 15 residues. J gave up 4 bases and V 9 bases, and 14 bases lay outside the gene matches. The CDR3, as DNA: TGTGCCAGTAGTATAGGAGGACAGGGAGCTTACGAGCAGTACTTC. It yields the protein CASSIGGQGAYEQYF.

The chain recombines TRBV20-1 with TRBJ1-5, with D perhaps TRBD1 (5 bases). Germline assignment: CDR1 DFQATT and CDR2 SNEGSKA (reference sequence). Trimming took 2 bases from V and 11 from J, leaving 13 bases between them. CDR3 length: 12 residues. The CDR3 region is CSARRDRQTQHF. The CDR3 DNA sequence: TGCAGTGCTAGACGCGACAGACAGACCCAGCATTTT.

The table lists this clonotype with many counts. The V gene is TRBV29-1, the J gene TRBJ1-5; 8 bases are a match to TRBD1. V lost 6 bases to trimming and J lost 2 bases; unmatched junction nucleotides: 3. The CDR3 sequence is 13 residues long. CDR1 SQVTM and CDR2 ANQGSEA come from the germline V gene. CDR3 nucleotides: TGCAGCGTCAAGGGACAGGGCAATCAGCCCCAGCATTTT. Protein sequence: CSVKGQGNQPQHF.

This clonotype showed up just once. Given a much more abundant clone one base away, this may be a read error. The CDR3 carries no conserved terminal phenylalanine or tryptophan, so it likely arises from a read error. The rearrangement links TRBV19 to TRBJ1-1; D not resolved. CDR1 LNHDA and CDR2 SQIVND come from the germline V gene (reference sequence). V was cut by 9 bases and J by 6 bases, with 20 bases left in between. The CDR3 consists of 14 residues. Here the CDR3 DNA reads TGTGCCAGCAGCTTGGAAGTAGGGTTGCCTGAAGCTTTCCTT. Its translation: CASSLEVGLPEAFL.

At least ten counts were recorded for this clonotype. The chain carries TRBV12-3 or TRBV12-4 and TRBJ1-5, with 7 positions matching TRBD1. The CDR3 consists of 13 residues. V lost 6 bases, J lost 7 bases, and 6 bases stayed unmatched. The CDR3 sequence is CASRTGDRQPQHF. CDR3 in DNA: TGTGCCAGCAGAACAGGGGATCGCCAGCCCCAGCATTTT.

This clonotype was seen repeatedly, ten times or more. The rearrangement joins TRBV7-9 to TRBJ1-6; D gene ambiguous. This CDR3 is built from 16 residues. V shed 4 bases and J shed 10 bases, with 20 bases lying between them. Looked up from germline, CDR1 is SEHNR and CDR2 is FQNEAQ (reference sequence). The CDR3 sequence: CASSSSVGAAASPLHF. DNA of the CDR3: TGTGCCAGCAGCTCCAGCGTGGGAGCGGCGGCATCACCCCTCCACTTT.

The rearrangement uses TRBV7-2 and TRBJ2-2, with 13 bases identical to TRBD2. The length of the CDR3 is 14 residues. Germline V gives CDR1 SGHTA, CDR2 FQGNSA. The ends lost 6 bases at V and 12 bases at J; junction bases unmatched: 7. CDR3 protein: CASSTGLAGAKLFF. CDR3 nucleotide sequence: TGTGCCAGCAGTACCGGACTAGCGGGAGCGAAGCTGTTTTTT.

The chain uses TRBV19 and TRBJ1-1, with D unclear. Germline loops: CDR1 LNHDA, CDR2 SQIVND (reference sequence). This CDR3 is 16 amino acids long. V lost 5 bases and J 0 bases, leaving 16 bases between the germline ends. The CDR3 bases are TGTGCCAGTAGTCCGAGCCGAGGGCGGATGAACACTGAAGCTTTCTTT. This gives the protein CASSPSRGRMNTEAFF.

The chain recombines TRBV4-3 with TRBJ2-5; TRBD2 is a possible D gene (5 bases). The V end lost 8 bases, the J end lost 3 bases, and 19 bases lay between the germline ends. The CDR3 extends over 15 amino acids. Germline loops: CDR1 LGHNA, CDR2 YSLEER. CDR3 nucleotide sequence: TGCGCCAGCGGCCGATTCATGGGAGCCGAAGAGACCCAGTACTTC. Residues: CASGRFMGAEETQYF.

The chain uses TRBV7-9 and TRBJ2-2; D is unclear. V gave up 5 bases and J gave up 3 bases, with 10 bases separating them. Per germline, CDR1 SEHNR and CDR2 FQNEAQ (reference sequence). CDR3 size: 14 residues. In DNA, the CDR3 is TGTGCCAGCAGCCCAGTCCGGGACACCGGGGAGCTGTTTTTT. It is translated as CASSPVRDTGELFF.